The 24 T cell receptor beta chains in this list originate from one sample, sequenced in a study of shared clonotypes between healthy human individuals (dated by TCRdb to about 2020). Receptors were amplified or captured by the immunoSEQ multiplex PCR assay. This immuneACCESS table, as held by TCRdb, lists in-frame sequences with V and J called but not all clones. Of the missing ones, under half trace to an unresolved V gene in checked studies; the others have no known cause. This sample gives about 680,000 clones in total; just over 90% of them show up just once. The top ten hold roughly 24% of the sample. For the CD8 naive samples, CD45RO-negative cells were positively selected for CCR7, yielding a CD45RA+CCR7+ population from which TemRA cells were excluded. The sample taken for sequencing was naive CD8+ T cells sorted from blood. In the paper's terms, the cell subset or site label means: CD45RA+CCR7+. All receptors come from a man under 40 in good health.

The V gene is TRBV7-6, the J gene TRBJ2-7; D gene uncertain. The germline gives CDR1 SGHVS, CDR2 FNYEAQ. This CDR3 comprises 11 residues. V was clipped by 5 bases and J by 5 bases, with 7 bases between them. DNA for the CDR3: TGTGCCAGCAGCGGTGGACACGAGCAGTACTTC. Encoded protein: CASSGGHEQYF.

The chain combines TRBV5-6 with TRBJ2-5; possible D gene TRBD2, 6 bases. CDR1 is SGHDT and CDR2 is YYEEEE in the germline V gene. V was trimmed by 7 bases and J by 1 base, leaving 8 bases between them. The CDR3 spans 12 residues. CDR3 nucleotides: TGTGCCAGCGGGGGGATCCAAGAGACCCAGTACTTC. Protein sequence: CASGGIQETQYF.

This chain joins TRBV7-9 and TRBJ2-5, with 10 bases lining up with TRBD1. Trimming at V came to 10 bases and at J to 3 bases, leaving 5 bases not matched to a gene. The CDR3 consists of 13 residues. Looked up from germline, CDR1 is SEHNR and CDR2 is FQNEAQ (reference sequence). This chain's CDR3 is CATRDRGEETQYF. The CDR3 DNA is TGTGCCACCAGGGACAGGGGTGAAGAGACCCAGTACTTC.

This clone was detected ten times or more. The rearrangement joins TRBV29-1 to TRBJ2-7; 9 nucleotides match TRBD1. The germline V gene encodes CDR1 SQVTM and CDR2 ANQGSEA. The CDR3 is 13 residues long. V shed 6 bases and J 0 bases; nucleotides not matched to a gene: 3. The CDR3 nucleotides read TGCAGCGTCCGGGACAGGGTCTCCTACGAGCAGTACTTC. Residues: CSVRDRVSYEQYF.

The rearrangement joins TRBV7-9 to TRBJ2-2, with D possibly matching TRBD1 (6 bases). CDR1 SEHNR and CDR2 FQNEAQ come from the germline V gene (reference sequence). V was trimmed by 4 bases and J by 6 bases, leaving 24 bases between them. The CDR3 length is 18 residues. The DNA for the CDR3 is TGTGCCAGCAGCTCGCTGCCTTGGGACACAGGAAGTGCCGGGGAGCTGTTTTTT. Translated, it gives CASSSLPWDTGSAGELFF.

This chain joins TRBV27 and TRBJ2-1; tentative D call: TRBD2 (5 bases). The germline V and J ends were trimmed by 5 bases and 5 bases, with 16 bases remaining between them. Germline V gene lookup returns CDR1 MNHEY and CDR2 SMNVEV (reference sequence). The CDR3 length is 15 residues. Here the CDR3 DNA reads TGTGCCAGCAGTCCCACGGACTCGCCCAACAATGAGCAGTTCTTC. It is translated as CASSPTDSPNNEQFF.

As DNA, the CDR3 is TGTGCCAGTAGTACCCTAGAAGGGTCCTACAATGAGCAGTTCTTC. The encoded protein is CASSTLEGSYNEQFF. V and J are TRBV19 and TRBJ2-1; D not resolved. The CDR3 has 15 residues. Trimming left V 4 bases short and J 1 base short, with 11 bases between. CDR1 is LNHDA, CDR2 SQIVND, per germline (reference sequence).

The chain uses TRBV7-9 and TRBJ2-7, with a weak D call TRBD2 (6 bases). Germline V gene sequence: CDR1 SEHNR, CDR2 FQNEAQ (reference sequence). CDR3 length: 15 residues. The ends were cut back, 5 bases at V and 3 bases at J, with 17 bases in the middle. The CDR3 bases are TGTGCCAGCAGCCCCATCGTGGCGGGGCTCTACGAGCAGTACTTC. This gives the protein CASSPIVAGLYEQYF.

The chain has TRBV2 and TRBJ2-1, with unresolved D. V lost 6 bases and J 7 bases, leaving 16 bases between the germline ends. CDR1 is SNHLY and CDR2 is FYNNEI in the germline V gene. The CDR3 is 14 amino acids. The CDR3 DNA sequence: TGTGCCAGCAGCCTCTTGGGTCCGCGGAATGAGCAGTTCTTC. Translating gives CASSLLGPRNEQFF. Full variable domain (rest looked up from reference TRBV2 and TRBJ2-1): EPEVTQTPSHQVTQMGQEVILRCVPISNHLYFYWYRQILGQKVEFLVSFYNNEISEKSEIFDDQFSVERPDGSNFTLKIRSTKLEDSAMYFCASSLLGPRNEQFFGPGTRLTVL.

V is TRBV28 and J is TRBJ1-2; D remains ambiguous. V was cut by 3 bases and J by 8 bases, with 19 bases left in between. The CDR3 spans 15 residues. Germline loops: CDR1 MDHEN, CDR2 SYDVKM. The CDR3 bases are TGTGCCAGCAGTTTTATTGCGGGCCGAACCTCGGGCTACACCTTC. This sequence encodes CASSFIAGRTSGYTF.

This chain links TRBV27 with TRBJ1-2; D might be TRBD1 (5 bases). The V end was cut by 2 bases, the J end by 3 bases, with 13 bases between. The CDR3 runs to 15 residues. Germline CDR1 reads MNHEY; CDR2 reads SMNVEV (reference sequence). In nucleotides, the CDR3 is TGTGCCAGCAGTTTAAGTGTGAGGGGATACTATGGCTACACCTTC. Translated, it gives CASSLSVRGYYGYTF.

This clone was recorded only once. The chain uses TRBV27 and TRBJ2-5; 7 positions match TRBD1. Germline V gene lookup returns CDR1 MNHEY and CDR2 SMNVEV (reference sequence). After removal of 3 bases from V and 0 bases from J, the junction contained 4 bases not matched to a gene. The CDR3 spans 15 residues. The CDR3 region has the DNA TGTGCCAGCAGTTTGGTAGGACAGGACCAAGAGACCCAGTACTTC. Its translation: CASSLVGQDQETQYF.

CDR3 amino acids: CASSLVSGDYYGYTF. The CDR3 bases are TGTGCCAGCAGCCTAGTGTCGGGCGATTATTATGGCTACACCTTC. The gene calls are TRBV28 and TRBJ1-2; no reliable D call. CDR1 and CDR2 (germline): MDHEN, SYDVKM. This CDR3 has 15 amino acids. The germline V and J ends were trimmed by 6 bases and 5 bases, with 19 bases remaining between them.

The chain carries TRBV7-9 and TRBJ1-1; 8 nucleotides match TRBD1. J gave up 5 bases and V 5 bases, and 7 bases lay outside the gene matches. The CDR3 is made up of 14 amino acids. Germline V lookup: CDR1 SEHNR, CDR2 FQNEAQ (reference sequence). The CDR3 coding sequence is TGTGCCAGCAGCCCCCAGGGGGCTGGAACTGAAGCTTTCTTT. Protein product: CASSPQGAGTEAFF.

This chain uses TRBV7-9 with TRBJ2-3; 11 nucleotides line up with TRBD2. V lost 0 bases to trimming and J lost 2 bases; unmatched junction nucleotides: 4. The germline CDR1 and CDR2 sequences are SEHNR and FQNEAQ (reference sequence). The CDR3 loop spans 17 amino acids. DNA for the CDR3: TGTGCCAGCAGCTTAGCCCCTAGCGGGGGGTTCACAGATACGCAGTATTTT. Amino acid sequence: CASSLAPSGGFTDTQYF.

The table lists this clone with a few counts. The chain joins TRBV5-8 to TRBJ2-7; D is ambiguous. CDR3 length equals 14 residues. V lost 0 bases to trimming and J lost 4 bases, with 11 bases between them. Germline V lookup: CDR1 SGHTS, CDR2 YDEGEE. CDR3 sequence (DNA): TGTGCCAGCAGCTTGGCCGCTGGAGTTTACGAGCAGTACTTC. Protein: CASSLAAGVYEQYF.

The chain joins TRBV15 to TRBJ2-7; D gene ambiguous. This CDR3 is built from 14 residues. With 1 base removed from V and 0 bases from J, the gap between germline ends came to 7 bases. CDR1 is LNHNV and CDR2 is YYDKDF in the germline V gene (reference sequence). This chain's CDR3 is CATSRAGTSYEQYF. In nucleotides, the CDR3 is TGTGCCACCAGCAGAGCCGGTACCTCCTACGAGCAGTACTTC.

This chain links TRBV7-9 with TRBJ2-7; TRBD1 matches 7 bases. Per the germline V gene, CDR1 is SEHNR and CDR2 is FQNEAQ (reference sequence). The CDR3 runs 13 residues. After removal of 5 bases from V and 6 bases from J, the junction contained 7 bases not matched to a gene. CDR3 amino acids: CASSPDRVGEQYF. Written as DNA, the CDR3 is TGTGCCAGCAGCCCCGACAGGGTAGGCGAGCAGTACTTC.

The J gene is TRBJ2-5, the V gene TRBV7-9; 11 bases map to TRBD1. Germline trimming cut 3 bases from V and 4 bases from J; bases unmatched to any gene: 4. This CDR3 is 15 amino acids long. The germline CDR1 and CDR2 sequences are SEHNR and FQNEAQ (reference sequence). The CDR3 loop is CASSFGQGASETQYF. DNA of the CDR3: TGTGCCAGCAGCTTTGGACAGGGGGCATCAGAGACCCAGTACTTC. Full variable domain (outside the CDR3, taken from reference TRBV7-9 and TRBJ2-5): DTGVSQNPRHKITKRGQNVTFRCDPISEHNRLYWYRQTLGQGPEFLTYFQNEAQLEKSRLLSDRFSAERPKGSFSTLEIQRTEQGDSAMYLCASSFGQGASETQYFGPGTRLLVL.

V usage is TRBV4-1 and J usage is TRBJ2-1; the D is unclear. The CDR3 length is 15 residues. Germline CDR1 reads MGHRA; CDR2 reads YSYEKL. Deletions cut 3 bases from V and 9 bases from J, with 18 bases between. CDR3 sequence (DNA): TGCGCCAGCAGCCACACCCCCCCGCCTGGCAGTGAGCAGTTCTTC. Translated: CASSHTPPPGSEQFF.

The chain uses TRBV15 and TRBJ1-1; no clear D gene. With 0 bases removed from V and 0 bases from J, the gap between germline ends came to 8 bases. The CDR3 runs 15 residues. Germline V gene data show CDR1 as LNHNV and CDR2 as YYDKDF (reference sequence). As DNA, the CDR3 is TGTGCCACCAGCAGAGATCGAGCCTTGAACACTGAAGCTTTCTTT. Residues: CATSRDRALNTEAFF.

The chain is built from TRBV27 and TRBJ2-7; the D gene is possibly TRBD2 (5 bases). The V end was cut by 3 bases, the J end by 0 bases, with 12 bases between. The germline gives CDR1 MNHEY, CDR2 SMNVEV (reference sequence). This CDR3 is 15 amino acids long. The CDR3, as DNA: TGTGCCAGCAGTTTCAGCGGCCTTAACTCCTACGAGCAGTACTTC. It yields the protein CASSFSGLNSYEQYF.

Remarks on this clone: At the DNA level, this CDR3 is encoded by other sequences in the same sample as well. The chain employs TRBV9 and TRBJ2-3; D is possibly TRBD1 or TRBD2 (5 bases each). CDR3 length: 14 residues. The V and J ends lost 0 bases and 2 bases respectively, with 7 bases between them. Per the germline V gene, CDR1 is SGDLS and CDR2 is YYNGEE. This CDR3 reads CASSVGGVTDTQYF. The CDR3 nucleotides are TGTGCCAGCAGCGTAGGAGGGGTCACAGATACGCAGTATTTT.

The rearrangement links TRBV15 to TRBJ1-5, with unresolved D. Germline values: CDR1 LNHNV, CDR2 YYDKDF (reference sequence). Between the trimmed V and J ends, which lost 0 bases and 1 base, there was a span of 10 bases. This CDR3 spans 16 amino acids. This chain's CDR3 is CATSRDLKVSNQPQHF. The CDR3 DNA reads as TGTGCCACCAGCAGAGATCTAAAGGTGAGCAATCAGCCCCAGCATTTT.